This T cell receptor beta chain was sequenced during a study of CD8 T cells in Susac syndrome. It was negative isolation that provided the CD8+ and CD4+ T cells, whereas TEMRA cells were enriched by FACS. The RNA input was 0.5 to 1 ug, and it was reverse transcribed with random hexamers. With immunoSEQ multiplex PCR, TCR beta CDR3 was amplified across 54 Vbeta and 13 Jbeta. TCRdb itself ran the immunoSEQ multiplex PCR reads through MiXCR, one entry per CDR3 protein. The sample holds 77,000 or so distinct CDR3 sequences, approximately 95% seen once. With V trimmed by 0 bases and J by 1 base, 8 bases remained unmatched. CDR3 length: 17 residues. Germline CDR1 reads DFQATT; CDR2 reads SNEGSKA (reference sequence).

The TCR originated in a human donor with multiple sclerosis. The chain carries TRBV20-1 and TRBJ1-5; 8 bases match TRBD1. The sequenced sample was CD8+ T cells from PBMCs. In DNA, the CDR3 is TGCAGTGCTAGAGAAGACAGGGGCGCGGAAAGCAATCAGCCCCAGCATTTT. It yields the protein CSAREDRGAESNQPQHF.